What follows describes a single T cell receptor beta chain. Its antigen is unknown. The germline V gene has CDR1 SGHKS and CDR2 YYEKEE (reference sequence). The CDR3 consists of 12 residues. Trimming shortened V by 2 bases and J by 9 bases, and 9 bases separated the two germline ends. TCRdb re-analysed the RT-PCR reads in MiXCR, keeping a single row per CDR3 protein. This table holds 550,000 to 800,000 distinct CDR3 sequences, more than 15% found once. These data are taken from a study of response to subunit inactivated influenza vaccine. General study results and limits: Each seasonal flu vaccination may recruit only limited new T cells, authors suggested.

This chain joins TRBV5-5 and TRBJ2-1; D is unresolved. The clonotype originates from a man aged 45-65 years who received an inactivated influenza vaccine. The source material was PBMCs from blood, sampled roughly 12 days after vaccination. The CDR3 is CASSFRFVEQFF. Written as DNA, the CDR3 is TGTGCCAGCAGCTTCAGGTTTGTTGAGCAGTTCTTC.